This T cell receptor (beta chain) was found in a study of blood T cell repertoires in COVID-19. The overall study: COVID-19 samples, acute and convalescent, were from the United States, Italy and Spain. PBMCs, B-cell-depleted T cells, or T cells provided the cDNA or gDNA that made up the material.

There are 17 residues in the CDR3. In germline, CDR1 is LNHDA, CDR2 SQIVND (reference sequence). The V end lost 3 bases, the J end lost 9 bases, and 21 bases lay between the germline ends. In the original workflow: Amplified reference gene primers provided the basis for estimating nucleated cell counts. The data were produced by immunoSEQ multiplex PCR, yet TCRdb's version contains in-frame clones alone and is incomplete. That table furnishes V, J and clone size, whereas the DNA furnished D and trimming. The table includes roughly 200,000 clones, roughly 89% detected once. The material sequenced was peripheral blood. The TCR sequence derives from a man between 40 and 49 years old with acute or convalescent COVID-19. This sequence joins TRBV19 and TRBJ1-6; D is undetermined. The CDR3 DNA follows: TGTGCCAGTAGTATCGTGCCGACACACCCGATGTCTTCACCCCTCCACTTT. Its translation is CASSIVPTHPMSSPLHF.